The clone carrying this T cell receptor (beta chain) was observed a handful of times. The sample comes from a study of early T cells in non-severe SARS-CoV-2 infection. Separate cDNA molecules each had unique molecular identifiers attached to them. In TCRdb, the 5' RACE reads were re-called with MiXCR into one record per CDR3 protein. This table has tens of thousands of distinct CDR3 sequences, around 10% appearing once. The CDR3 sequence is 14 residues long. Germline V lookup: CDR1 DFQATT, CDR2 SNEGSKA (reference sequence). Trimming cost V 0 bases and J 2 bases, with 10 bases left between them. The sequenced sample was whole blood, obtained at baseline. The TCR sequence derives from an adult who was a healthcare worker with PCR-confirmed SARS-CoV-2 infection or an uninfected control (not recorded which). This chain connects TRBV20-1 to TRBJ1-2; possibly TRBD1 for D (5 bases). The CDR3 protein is CSARDMGTNYGYTF. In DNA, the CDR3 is TGCAGTGCTAGAGATATGGGGACCAACTATGGCTACACCTTC.